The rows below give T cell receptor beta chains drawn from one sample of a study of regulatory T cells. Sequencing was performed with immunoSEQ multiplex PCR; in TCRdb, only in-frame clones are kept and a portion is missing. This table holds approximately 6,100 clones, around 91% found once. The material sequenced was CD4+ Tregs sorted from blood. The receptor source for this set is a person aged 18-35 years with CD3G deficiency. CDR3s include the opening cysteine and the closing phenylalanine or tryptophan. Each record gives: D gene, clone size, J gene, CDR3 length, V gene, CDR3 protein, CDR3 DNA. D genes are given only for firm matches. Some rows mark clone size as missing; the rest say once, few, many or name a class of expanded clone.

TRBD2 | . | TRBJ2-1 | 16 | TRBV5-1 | CASSPGTIHSYNEQFF | TGCGCCAGCAGCCCGGGGACTATCCACTCCTACAATGAGCAGTTCTTC
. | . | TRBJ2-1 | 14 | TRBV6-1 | CASRPNLRWPQQFF | TGTGCCAGCCGCCCAAACTTACGATGGCCCCAGCAGTTCTTC
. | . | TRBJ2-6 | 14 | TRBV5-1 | CASSSDAGANVLTF | TGCGCCAGCAGCTCGGACGCTGGGGCCAACGTCCTGACTTTC
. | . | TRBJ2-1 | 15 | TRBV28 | CASSLEPGTHNEQFF | TGTGCCAGCAGTTTAGAACCCGGGACTCATAATGAGCAGTTCTTC
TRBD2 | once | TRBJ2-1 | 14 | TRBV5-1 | CASSSGTSGNRQFF | TGCGCCAGCAGCTCCGGGACTAGCGGGAACCGGCAGTTCTTC
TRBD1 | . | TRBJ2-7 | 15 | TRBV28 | CASTPGGTGTYEQYF | TGTGCCAGCACCCCTGGGGGGACAGGGACTTACGAGCAGTACTTC
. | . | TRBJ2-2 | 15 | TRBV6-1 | CASSEIVPASGELFF | TGTGCCAGCAGTGAAATCGTTCCCGCCAGCGGGGAGCTGTTTTTT
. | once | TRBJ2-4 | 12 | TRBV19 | CASSARGSIQYF | TGTGCCAGTAGTGCCCGGGGAAGCATTCAGTACTTC
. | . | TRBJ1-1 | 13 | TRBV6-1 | CASSGVQGDEAFF | TGTGCCAGCAGTGGGGTTCAGGGAGATGAAGCTTTCTTT
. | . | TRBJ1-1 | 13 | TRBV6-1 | CASSETSIGATFF | TGTGCCAGCAGTGAAACATCTATAGGGGCCACCTTCTTT
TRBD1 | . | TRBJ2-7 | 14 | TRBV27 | CASKRTGWGYEQYF | TGTGCCAGCAAAAGGACAGGGTGGGGTTACGAGCAGTACTTC
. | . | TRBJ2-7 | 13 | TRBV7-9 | CASSPRSVGEQYF | TGTGCCAGCAGCCCCCGCTCGGTAGGCGAGCAGTACTTC
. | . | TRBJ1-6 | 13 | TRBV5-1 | CASSGDPGSPLHF | TGCGCCAGCAGCGGTGATCCCGGTTCACCCCTCCACTTT
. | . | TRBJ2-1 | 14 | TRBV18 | CASSPSRKNNEQFF | TGTGCCAGCTCACCGAGTAGAAAAAACAATGAGCAGTTCTTC
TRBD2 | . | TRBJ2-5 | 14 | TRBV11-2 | CASSLGGSWETQYF | TGTGCCAGCAGCTTGGGGGGGTCCTGGGAGACCCAGTACTTC
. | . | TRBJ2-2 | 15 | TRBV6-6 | CASSYPRGTTGELFF | TGTGCCAGCAGTTACCCCAGGGGCACGACCGGGGAGCTGTTTTTT
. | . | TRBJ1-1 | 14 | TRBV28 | CASSLLASRAEAFF | TGTGCCAGCAGTTTATTGGCCTCAAGGGCTGAAGCTTTCTTT
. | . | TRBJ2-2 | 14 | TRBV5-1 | CASSSAGAGGELFF | TGCGCCAGCAGCTCGGCTGGGGCTGGCGGGGAGCTGTTTTTT
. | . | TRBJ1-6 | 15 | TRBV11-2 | CASSLDRGFYSPLHF | TGTGCCAGCAGCTTAGATCGGGGCTTCTATTCACCCCTCCACTTT
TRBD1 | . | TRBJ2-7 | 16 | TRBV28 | CASSLHRGQGSYEQYF | TGTGCCAGCAGTCTACACAGGGGGCAGGGGTCCTACGAGCAGTACTTC
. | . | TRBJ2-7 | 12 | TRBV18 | CASSPSQGTQYF | TGTGCCAGCTCACCATCCCAGGGTACGCAGTACTTC
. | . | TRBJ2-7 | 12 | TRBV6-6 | CASRGVGYEQYF | TGTGCCAGCAGGGGGGTGGGCTACGAGCAGTACTTC
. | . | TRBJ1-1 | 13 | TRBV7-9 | CASSLRPTTEAFF | TGTGCCAGCAGCTTAAGGCCGACCACTGAAGCTTTCTTT
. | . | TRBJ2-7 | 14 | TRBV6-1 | CASNPRRQGYEQYF | TGTGCCAGCAATCCCCGCCGTCAGGGCTACGAGCAGTACTTC
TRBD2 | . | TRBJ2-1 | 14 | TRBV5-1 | CASSPGGRRDEQFF | TGCGCCAGCAGCCCTGGCGGGAGAAGGGATGAGCAGTTCTTC
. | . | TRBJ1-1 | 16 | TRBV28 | CASRSIEGRSNTEAFF | TGTGCCAGCAGAAGTATCGAAGGACGGTCTAACACTGAAGCTTTCTTT
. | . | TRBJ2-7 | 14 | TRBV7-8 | CASSREPGSYEQYF | TGTGCCAGCAGTCGGGAACCTGGGAGTTACGAGCAGTACTTC
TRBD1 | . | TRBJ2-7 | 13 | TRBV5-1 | CASSRDRIYEQYF | TGCGCCAGCAGCCGGGACAGAATCTACGAGCAGTACTTC
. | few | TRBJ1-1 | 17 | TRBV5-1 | CASSPAIQVGENTEAFF | TGCGCCAGCAGCCCGGCGATACAGGTCGGGGAGAACACTGAAGCTTTCTTT
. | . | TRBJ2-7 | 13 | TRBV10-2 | CASKASSSYEQYF | TGCGCCAGCAAAGCGTCGAGCTCCTACGAGCAGTACTTC
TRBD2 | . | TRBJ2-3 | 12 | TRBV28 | CASSSSGRAGNF | TGTGCCAGCAGTTCTAGCGGGAGGGCGGGGAATTTT
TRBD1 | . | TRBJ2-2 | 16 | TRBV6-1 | CASSEYGQGRAGELFF | TGTGCCAGCAGTGAATACGGACAGGGACGGGCCGGGGAGCTGTTTTTT
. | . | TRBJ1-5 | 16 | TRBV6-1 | CASSEALRVYNQPQHF | TGTGCCAGCAGTGAAGCGCTTCGAGTTTACAATCAGCCCCAGCATTTT
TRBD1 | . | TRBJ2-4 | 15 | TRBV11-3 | CASSLGQGGKNIQYF | TGTGCCAGCAGCTTAGGACAGGGGGGAAAAAACATTCAGTACTTC
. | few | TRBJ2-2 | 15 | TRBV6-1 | CASSPPRGTAGELFF | TGTGCCAGCAGTCCCCCCCGCGGGACCGCCGGGGAGCTGTTTTTT
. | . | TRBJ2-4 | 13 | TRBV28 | CASSGRNKNIQYF | TGTGCCAGCAGCGGCCGGAACAAAAACATTCAGTACTTC
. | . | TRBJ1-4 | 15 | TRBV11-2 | CASSFTGQANEKLFF | TGTGCCAGCAGCTTCACGGGACAAGCGAATGAAAAACTGTTTTTT
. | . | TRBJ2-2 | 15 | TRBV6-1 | CASRPGYSHTGELFF | TGTGCCAGCCGTCCAGGGTATTCTCACACCGGGGAGCTGTTTTTT
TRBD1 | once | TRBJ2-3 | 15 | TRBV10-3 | CAISDPGQGGYTQYF | TGTGCCATCAGTGACCCCGGACAGGGAGGATATACGCAGTATTTT
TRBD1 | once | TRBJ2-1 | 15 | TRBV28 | CASSGADRGGNEQFF | TGTGCCAGCAGTGGGGCGGACAGGGGGGGGAATGAGCAGTTCTTC
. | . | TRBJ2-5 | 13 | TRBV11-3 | CASSLSSDGTQYF | TGTGCCAGCAGCTTATCCTCGGACGGGACCCAGTACTTC
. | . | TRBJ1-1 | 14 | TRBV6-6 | CASSYSTANTEAFF | TGTGCCAGCAGTTACAGTACTGCGAACACTGAAGCTTTCTTT
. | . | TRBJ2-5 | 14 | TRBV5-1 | CASSLGDGTRTQYF | TGCGCCAGCAGCCTGGGGGACGGCACTAGGACCCAGTACTTC
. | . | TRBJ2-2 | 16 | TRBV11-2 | CASRPGRTGNTGELFF | TGTGCCAGCAGACCTGGACGGACGGGAAACACCGGGGAGCTGTTTTTT
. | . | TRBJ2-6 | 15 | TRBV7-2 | CASSLDSSGANVLTF | TGTGCCAGCAGCCTTGACAGCTCTGGGGCCAACGTCCTGACTTTC
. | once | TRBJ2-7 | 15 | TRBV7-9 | CASSPGDRTWDEQYF | TGTGCCAGCAGCCCCGGGGACCGGACCTGGGACGAGCAGTACTTC
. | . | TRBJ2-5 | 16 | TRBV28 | CASSPRTNTEQETQYF | TGTGCCAGCAGTCCCCGGACTAATACGGAGCAAGAGACCCAGTACTTC
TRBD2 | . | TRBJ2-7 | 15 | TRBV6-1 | CASRGLAGGSYEQYF | TGTGCCAGCAGGGGACTAGCGGGAGGCTCCTACGAGCAGTACTTC
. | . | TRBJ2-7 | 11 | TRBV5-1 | CAADGTYEQYF | TGCGCCGCGGACGGAACCTACGAGCAGTACTTC
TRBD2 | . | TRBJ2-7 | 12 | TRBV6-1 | CASSPKRGEQYF | TGTGCCAGCAGCCCCAAGCGGGGCGAGCAGTACTTC
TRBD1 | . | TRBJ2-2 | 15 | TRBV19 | CASSTNDRGDGELFF | TGTGCCAGTAGTACGAACGACAGGGGGGACGGGGAGCTGTTTTTT
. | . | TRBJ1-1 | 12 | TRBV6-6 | CATRDLNTEAFF | TGTGCCACCAGAGACCTGAACACTGAAGCTTTCTTT
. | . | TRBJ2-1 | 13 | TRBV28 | CASSLRAPGEQFF | TGTGCCAGCAGTTTAAGGGCCCCGGGTGAGCAGTTCTTC
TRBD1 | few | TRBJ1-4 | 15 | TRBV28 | CASSRTGGLNEKLFF | TGTGCCAGCAGCCGAACAGGGGGCCTTAATGAAAAACTGTTTTTT
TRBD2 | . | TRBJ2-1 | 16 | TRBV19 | CASSHIGTRGKDEQFF | TGTGCCAGTAGCCACATAGGGACTAGGGGTAAGGATGAGCAGTTCTTC
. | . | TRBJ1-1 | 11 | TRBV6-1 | CASRKGTEAFF | TGTGCCAGCAGGAAGGGTACTGAAGCTTTCTTT
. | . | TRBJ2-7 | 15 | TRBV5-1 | CASSLLPGHTYEQYF | TGCGCCAGCAGCTTGCTACCAGGGCACACCTACGAGCAGTACTTC
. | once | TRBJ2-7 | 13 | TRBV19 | CASSKSDVNEQYF | TGTGCCAGTAGTAAGTCGGACGTCAACGAGCAGTACTTC
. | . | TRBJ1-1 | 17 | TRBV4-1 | CASSRYHTGLVGTEAFF | TGCGCCAGCAGCCGATATCATACAGGGTTGGTTGGCACTGAAGCTTTCTTT
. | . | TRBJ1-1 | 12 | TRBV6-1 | CASSDRSGEAFF | TGTGCCAGCAGTGATAGGTCGGGTGAAGCTTTCTTT